This passage covers 27 T cell receptor beta chains from one sample sequenced in a study of shared clonotypes between healthy human individuals. Generated by immunoSEQ multiplex PCR, the TCRdb table keeps only in-frame clones and is missing some. The table includes millions of clones, just over 90% detected once. Sequenced sample: naive CD4+ T cells from PBMCs. Noted subset: CD45RA+ positively selected. These receptors were taken from a man aged 18 to 29 in good health. Some clones in this sample may be carry-over from other donors' samples.

J is TRBJ1-2 and V is TRBV4-1; D gene ambiguous. The CDR3 totals 12 residues. Germline V gene lookup returns CDR1 MGHRA and CDR2 YSYEKL. Trimming stripped 1 base from V and 8 bases from J, with 8 bases between. For the CDR3, the DNA is TGCGCCAGCAGCCAAGCAGAATGGGGCTACACCTTC. The encoded protein is CASSQAEWGYTF.

The chain carries TRBV7-2 and TRBJ2-5; 10 bases map to TRBD1. Germline V gene data show CDR1 as SGHTA and CDR2 as FQGNSA. After removal of 1 base from V and 5 bases from J, the junction contained 13 bases not matched to a gene. The CDR3 runs 18 residues. CDR3 protein: CASSLVLTGGEGLETQYF. CDR3 nucleotide sequence: TGTGCCAGCAGCTTAGTCCTGACAGGGGGCGAAGGCCTGGAGACCCAGTACTTC.

The chain carries TRBV15 and TRBJ1-5; D call uncertain. The V end was cut by 6 bases, the J end by 0 bases, with 18 bases between. This CDR3 is 17 amino acids long. CDR1 is LNHNV, CDR2 YYDKDF, per germline (reference sequence). CDR3 region: CATSERQPPYSNQPQHF. As DNA, the CDR3 is TGTGCCACCAGTGAACGGCAGCCCCCTTATAGCAATCAGCCCCAGCATTTT.

The rearrangement joins TRBV18 to TRBJ1-5; 8 bases agree with TRBD1. This CDR3 is 14 amino acids long. With 5 bases clipped from V and 6 bases from J, the junction kept 6 bases outside the gene matches. CDR1 KGHSH and CDR2 LQKENI come from the germline V gene. CDR3 amino acids: CASSVGQGGQPQHF. The CDR3 DNA sequence: TGTGCCAGCTCAGTCGGACAGGGCGGTCAGCCCCAGCATTTT.

In this sample, this clone turned up once. The chain joins TRBV7-7 to TRBJ2-4; D perhaps matches TRBD1 (7 bases). The CDR3 is 15 residues long. CDR1 is SSHAT and CDR2 is FNYEAQ in the germline V gene (reference sequence). Trimming removed 3 bases from V and 7 bases from J, with 16 bases in between. CDR3 bases: TGTGCCAGCAGCTTTGGGACAGTTGGGGGGAACATTCAGTACTTC. Its translation is CASSFGTVGGNIQYF.

This chain connects TRBV18 to TRBJ1-1, with 7 bases that match TRBD1. The germline CDR1 and CDR2 sequences are KGHSH and LQKENI. The CDR3 extends over 14 amino acids. The V segment lost 4 bases and the J segment 4 bases; nucleotides outside the gene matches: 6. This CDR3 reads CASSLSRGVTEAFF. The DNA for the CDR3 is TGTGCCAGCTCACTGTCCAGGGGGGTCACTGAAGCTTTCTTT.

In regard to this clone: This specimen includes other DNA sequences encoding the same CDR3. The chain uses TRBV9 and TRBJ2-7; 9 bases fit TRBD2. The CDR3 consists of 14 residues. V was clipped by 2 bases and J by 1 base; unmatched bases: 1. CDR1 is SGDLS and CDR2 is YYNGEE in the germline V gene. The CDR3 sequence: CASSVTSGSYEQYF. The CDR3 bases are TGTGCCAGCAGCGTGACTAGCGGATCCTACGAGCAGTACTTC.

J is TRBJ2-7 and V is TRBV28; no reliable D call. The CDR3 spans 12 residues. V lost 2 bases, J lost 2 bases, and 4 bases lay in between. The germline V gene has CDR1 MDHEN and CDR2 SYDVKM. The CDR3 DNA reads TGTGCCAGCAGTTTAAATACCTACGAGCAGTACTTC. This sequence encodes CASSLNTYEQYF.

V and J are TRBV7-3 and TRBJ1-1; D not resolved. V gave up 4 bases and J gave up 2 bases, with 14 bases separating them. Germline assignment: CDR1 SGHTA and CDR2 FQGTGA. The CDR3 is 15 amino acids. In DNA form, the CDR3 reads TGTGCCAGCAGCTCCGGAGGGCGTCCTAACACTGAAGCTTTCTTT. This sequence encodes CASSSGGRPNTEAFF.

The V call is TRBV5-1, the J call TRBJ1-3, with D possibly TRBD1 on 5 matching bases. Per germline, CDR1 SGHRS and CDR2 YFSETQ. The V and J ends lost 4 bases and 4 bases respectively, with 12 bases between them. The length of the CDR3 is 14 residues. CDR3 amino acids: CASSTGTTGNTIYF. The CDR3 region has the DNA TGCGCCAGCAGCACCGGGACCACGGGAAACACCATATATTTT.

The V call is TRBV5-8, the J call TRBJ2-5; 7 bases match TRBD2. Trimming at V came to 4 bases and at J to 1 base, leaving 7 bases not matched to a gene. This CDR3 has 15 amino acids. Germline V gene data show CDR1 as SGHTS and CDR2 as YDEGEE. CDR3 nucleotides: TGTGCCAGCAGCGGAATAGCGGGCCTCCAAGAGACCCAGTACTTC. Protein product: CASSGIAGLQETQYF.

The chain joins TRBV29-1 to TRBJ1-2; no firm D call. The CDR3 has 14 residues. Germline assignment: CDR1 SQVTM and CDR2 ANQGSEA. The germline V and J ends were trimmed by 0 bases and 7 bases, with 15 bases remaining between them. CDR3 region: CSVEDYKLRSGYTF. The CDR3 DNA reads TGCAGCGTTGAAGATTACAAGTTGAGGAGTGGCTACACCTTC.

The chain recombines TRBV5-1 with TRBJ1-3, with D uncertain. Trimming cost V 5 bases and J 4 bases, with 10 bases left between them. The CDR3 length is 13 residues. Looked up from germline, CDR1 is SGHRS and CDR2 is YFSETQ. Here the CDR3 reads CASRKDAGNTIYF. The CDR3 bases are TGCGCCAGCAGGAAGGATGCGGGAAACACCATATATTTT. Full variable domain (missing parts from reference TRBV5-1 and TRBJ1-3): KAGVTQTPRYLIKTRGQQVTLSCSPISGHRSVSWYQQTPGQGLQFLFEYFSETQRNKGNFPGRFSGRQFSNSRSEMNVSTLELGDSALYLCASRKDAGNTIYFGEGSWLTVV.

The chain combines TRBV30 with TRBJ1-4, with a possible D match to TRBD1 (5 bases). Germline V gives CDR1 GTSNPN, CDR2 SVGIG (reference sequence). Trimming took 2 bases from V and 7 from J, leaving 14 bases between them. CDR3 size: 14 residues. CDR3 sequence: CAWSRGDATEKLFF. The CDR3 region has the DNA TGTGCCTGGAGTCGTGGGGACGCTACTGAAAAACTGTTTTTT.

The gene calls are TRBV5-1 and TRBJ2-7; D gene ambiguous. Germline V CDR1 and CDR2: SGHRS, YFSETQ. This CDR3 is built from 13 residues. V was clipped by 4 bases and J by 8 bases, with 16 bases between them. CDR3 DNA sequence: TGCGCCAGCAGCCTCGGGTCCCTATACAAGCAGTACTTC. Translated: CASSLGSLYKQYF. Using reference TRBV5-1 and TRBJ2-7 for the parts outside the CDR3, the full variable domain is KAGVTQTPRYLIKTRGQQVTLSCSPISGHRSVSWYQQTPGQGLQFLFEYFSETQRNKGNFPGRFSGRQFSNSRSEMNVSTLELGDSALYLCASSLGSLYKQYFGPGTRLTVT.

This CDR3 reads CASSPQGARMNTEAFF. The CDR3 nucleotides are TGTGCCAGCTCACCACAGGGCGCCAGGATGAACACTGAAGCTTTCTTT. J is TRBJ1-1 and V is TRBV18; D is unclear. Trimming stripped 1 base from V and 0 bases from J, with 12 bases between. There are 16 residues in the CDR3. CDR1 is KGHSH, CDR2 LQKENI, per germline.

V usage is TRBV4-1 and J usage is TRBJ1-1; D ambiguous. The CDR3 is made up of 14 amino acids. The V gene's germline CDR1 is MGHRA and CDR2 YSYEKL. V was cut by 4 bases and J by 7 bases, with 16 bases left in between. CDR3 bases: TGCGCCAGCAGCCCCGTCATTAGTCTTCTTGAAGCTTTCTTT. Translation: CASSPVISLLEAFF.

The chain combines TRBV2 with TRBJ2-7; no definite D call. This CDR3 is built from 13 residues. Per the germline V gene, CDR1 is SNHLY and CDR2 is FYNNEI. Trimming cost V 1 base and J 3 bases, with 7 bases left between them. This chain's CDR3 is CASSEGHRYEQYF. DNA of the CDR3: TGTGCCAGCAGTGAAGGGCATCGCTACGAGCAGTACTTC.

The chain couples TRBV5-1 to TRBJ2-3; D possibly corresponds to TRBD1 (6 bases). CDR1 and CDR2 (germline): SGHRS, YFSETQ. The CDR3 length is 12 residues. The V and J ends lost 6 bases and 6 bases respectively, with 11 bases between them. CDR3 in amino acids: CASTDQGDTQYF. The CDR3 bases are TGCGCCAGCACAGATCAGGGGGATACGCAGTATTTT. Full variable domain (outside the CDR3, taken from reference TRBV5-1 and TRBJ2-3): KAGVTQTPRYLIKTRGQQVTLSCSPISGHRSVSWYQQTPGQGLQFLFEYFSETQRNKGNFPGRFSGRQFSNSRSEMNVSTLELGDSALYLCASTDQGDTQYFGPGTRLTVL.

This clone has more than one count but fewer than ten. CDR3 nucleotides: TGTGCCAGCAGTTTTGGTGAGCAGCCCCAGCATTTT. As protein: CASSFGEQPQHF. The chain uses TRBV28 and TRBJ1-5, with unresolved D. This CDR3 has 12 residues. The germline V gene has CDR1 MDHEN and CDR2 SYDVKM. V lost 3 bases, J lost 7 bases, and 7 bases lay in between.

The chain couples TRBV10-3 to TRBJ2-7; 7 bases are shared with TRBD2. J lost 5 bases, V lost 1 base, and 11 bases had no gene match. Germline assignment: CDR1 ENHRY and CDR2 SYGVKD. This CDR3 is built from 16 residues. DNA for the CDR3: TGTGCCATCAGTGAGTTTGCGTCGGGAGGTCGCCACGAGCAGTACTTC. Translation: CAISEFASGGRHEQYF.

With regard to this clone: This CDR3 is also generated by other DNA sequences in the sample. In DNA, the CDR3 is TGTGCCAGCAGCCCAAACACCGGGGAGCTGTTTTTT. As protein: CASSPNTGELFF. This sequence joins TRBV7-3 and TRBJ2-2; D remains ambiguous. V lost 5 bases and J 2 bases, leaving 3 bases between the germline ends. The CDR3 extends over 12 amino acids. CDR1 and CDR2 from the germline V gene are SGHTA and FQGTGA.

The chain links TRBV28 to TRBJ1-2; tentative D call: TRBD1 (5 bases). The CDR3 loop spans 14 amino acids. Germline V CDR1 and CDR2: MDHEN, SYDVKM. Between the trimmed V and J ends, which lost 5 bases and 4 bases, there was a span of 14 bases. The CDR3 DNA is TGTGCCAGCAGTCCGACGACAGAAGTCTATGGCTACACCTTC. It specifies CASSPTTEVYGYTF.

The rearrangement uses TRBV7-9 and TRBJ1-5; D is undetermined. Trimming pared 3 bases from V and 0 bases from J, leaving 12 bases between. The germline CDR1 and CDR2 sequences are SEHNR and FQNEAQ (reference sequence). This CDR3 contains 16 residues. This chain's CDR3 is CASSLGSAISNQPQHF. The CDR3 nucleotides read TGTGCCAGCAGCTTGGGGTCCGCCATTAGCAATCAGCCCCAGCATTTT.

This chain uses TRBV27 with TRBJ2-3; D not certain. The V end lost 7 bases, the J end lost 2 bases, and 10 bases lay between the germline ends. Germline V gives CDR1 MNHEY, CDR2 SMNVEV (reference sequence). This CDR3 has 13 amino acids. The CDR3 loop is CASTRYSTDTQYF. The CDR3 region has the DNA TGTGCCAGCACCCGCTATTCCACAGATACGCAGTATTTT.

V is TRBV6-6 and J is TRBJ2-7; TRBD1 matches 9 bases. There are 15 residues in the CDR3. Unmatched junction bases numbered 8, after V lost 6 bases and J lost 2 bases. Germline V gene data show CDR1 as MNHNY and CDR2 as SVGAGI (reference sequence). CDR3 loop: CASSLRTGAPYEQYF. As DNA, the CDR3 is TGTGCCAGCAGCCTACGGACAGGGGCTCCCTACGAGCAGTACTTC.

The chain couples TRBV7-9 to TRBJ2-1; 13 bases are a match to TRBD2. Germline CDR1 and CDR2: SEHNR and FQNEAQ (reference sequence). V was clipped by 4 bases and J by 9 bases; unmatched bases: 6. The CDR3 is 15 amino acids. Here the CDR3 reads CASSSGLAGVTEQFF. The CDR3 DNA reads as TGTGCCAGCAGCTCCGGACTAGCGGGAGTCACTGAGCAGTTCTTC.